This entry lists 27 T cell receptor beta chains sequenced from one sample in a study of T-cell reconstitution after alpha-beta-depleted transplantation in children (dated by TCRdb to about 2016). Library construction relied on PCR. TCRdb records Illumina HiSeq 2500 as the sequencer. TCR libraries were prepared with molecular barcoding, using unique molecular identifiers to normalize TCRbeta repertoire quantification. TCRdb reran the public reads through fastp at Q25 and MiXCR, keeping productive beta chains. Rows are combined by CDR3 protein, so each entry shows the most common genes and DNA. This sample gives about a million distinct CDR3 sequences in total; roughly 31% of them show up just once. Roughly 27% of the sample goes to the ten largest clones. Interpreted using the paper, the treatment or condition label stands for: allogeneic hematopoietic cell transplantation with graft depleted of TCRalphabeta T cells and CD19 B cells.

The sequences come from PBMCs, mostly from graft donor cells, collected 360 days after TCRalphabeta/CD19-depleted stem cell transplant. The receptors come from a boy in the first two years of life who had a stem cell transplant for SCID, so the T cells may come from the graft donor.

The gene calls are TRBV9 and TRBJ2-3; no reliable D call. Germline CDR1 and CDR2: SGDLS and YYNGEE. Between the trimmed V and J ends, which lost 0 bases and 1 base, there was a span of 9 bases. CDR3 length: 15 residues. The CDR3 loop is CASSVGAYGTDTQYF. In DNA, the CDR3 is TGTGCCAGCAGCGTAGGGGCGTACGGCACAGATACGCAGTATTTT.

CDR3 nucleotides: TGTGCCATCAGGGCCAACCCTACAGGGAACTATGGCTACACCTTC. Translating it yields CAIRANPTGNYGYTF. The chain uses TRBV10-3 and TRBJ1-2, with a tentative D call TRBD1 (6 bases). The CDR3 has 15 amino acids. Germline V gene sequence: CDR1 ENHRY, CDR2 SYGVKD. Deletions cut 6 bases from V and 2 bases from J, with 16 bases between.

The chain combines TRBV6-5 with TRBJ2-7; a possible D gene is TRBD1 (5 bases). CDR3 length: 16 residues. CDR1 is MNHEY, CDR2 SVGAGI, per germline. With 4 bases removed from V and 2 bases from J, the gap between germline ends came to 18 bases. CDR3 residues: CASSWNRVQGTYEQYF. The CDR3 DNA follows: TGTGCCAGCAGTTGGAACCGGGTCCAGGGAACCTACGAGCAGTACTTC.

The chain links TRBV5-1 to TRBJ1-5; 9 bases fit TRBD1. CDR1 is SGHRS and CDR2 is YFSETQ in the germline V gene. The CDR3 spans 16 residues. With V trimmed by 0 bases and J by 7 bases, 8 bases remained unmatched. For the CDR3, the DNA is TGCGCCAGCAGCTTGGGGGGACAGGGAGGAAGGCAGCCCCAGCATTTT. Translation gives CASSLGGQGGRQPQHF.

The table lists this clonotype with a few counts. The V gene is TRBV12-3 or TRBV12-4, the J gene TRBJ2-1, with D maybe TRBD2 (6 bases). V shed 1 base and J shed 5 bases, with 12 bases lying between them. The CDR3 contains 15 residues. CDR3 residues: CASSLGGIENNEQFF. The DNA for the CDR3 is TGTGCCAGCAGTTTAGGCGGGATTGAAAACAATGAGCAGTTCTTC.

This chain links TRBV29-1 with TRBJ1-1, with D tentatively TRBD1 (6 bases). Germline V gene lookup returns CDR1 SQVTM and CDR2 ANQGSEA. Trimming cost V 7 bases and J 11 bases, with 23 bases left between them. This CDR3 region has 13 residues. The CDR3 nucleotides read TGCAGCGCCGGTGGGGGGGACACTTCAACTGCTTTCTTT. It is translated as CSAGGGDTSTAFF.

The V call is TRBV7-9, the J call TRBJ1-2, with 7 bases lining up with TRBD1. V shed 3 bases and J 1 base; nucleotides not matched to a gene: 11. CDR1 and CDR2 (germline): SEHNR, FQNEAQ (reference sequence). The CDR3 has 17 residues. The CDR3 reads CASSFLDGQAFNYGYTF. CDR3 nucleotide sequence: TGTGCCAGCAGCTTCCTTGACGGACAGGCTTTTAACTATGGCTACACCTTC.

The rearrangement links TRBV5-6 to TRBJ2-7; D not certain. Germline V lookup: CDR1 SGHDT, CDR2 YYEEEE. V lost 4 bases and J 2 bases, leaving 16 bases between the germline ends. This CDR3 spans 15 amino acids. This CDR3 is CASSIYPTAAYEQYF. The CDR3 DNA reads as TGTGCCAGCAGCATATACCCGACGGCAGCCTACGAGCAGTACTTC. The variable domain in full, with the rest retrieved from reference TRBV5-6 and TRBJ2-7, is DAGVTQSPTHLIKTRGQQVTLRCSPKSGHDTVSWYQQALGQGPQFIFQYYEEEERQRGNFPDRFSGHQFPNYSSELNVNALLLGDSALYLCASSIYPTAAYEQYFGPGTRLTVT.

The chain couples TRBV7-8 to TRBJ1-1; D not resolved. Germline V CDR1 and CDR2: SGHVS, FQNEAQ. This CDR3 comprises 15 residues. The germline V and J ends were trimmed by 8 bases and 6 bases, with 22 bases remaining between them. CDR3 loop: CASSRHGPREPEAFF. CDR3 in DNA: TGTGCCAGCTCTAGGCATGGGCCAAGAGAACCTGAAGCTTTCTTT.

V and J are TRBV6-5 and TRBJ1-3, with D tentatively TRBD1 (6 bases). The CDR3 has 16 amino acids. In germline, CDR1 is MNHEY, CDR2 SVGAGI. The V end was cut by 0 bases, the J end by 0 bases, with 9 bases between. The CDR3 region has the DNA TGTGCCAGCAGTTACTCAGGGGGATACTCTGGAAACACCATATATTTT. Translating it yields CASSYSGGYSGNTIYF.

This clonotype was counted once. The V call is TRBV30, the J call TRBJ2-6; D possibly matches TRBD1 or TRBD2 (5 bases each). This CDR3 has 18 residues. V lost 2 bases and J 2 bases, leaving 19 bases between the germline ends. Germline-derived CDR1 and CDR2 are GTSNPN and SVGIG (reference sequence). CDR3 residues: CAWSRRPTSGPGANVLTF. The CDR3 coding sequence is TGTGCCTGGAGTAGAAGACCGACTTCGGGGCCTGGGGCCAACGTCCTGACTTTC.

This clonotype was recorded at least ten times. This chain links TRBV11-2 with TRBJ2-1; D is undetermined. V shed 3 bases and J shed 5 bases, with 14 bases lying between them. This CDR3 is built from 15 residues. Germline CDR1 and CDR2: SGHAT and FQNNGV. Written as DNA, the CDR3 is TGTGCCAGCAGCTTTGAGTTCGGCGCGAACAATGAGCAGTTCTTC. This encodes CASSFEFGANNEQFF.

The gene calls are TRBV11-1 and TRBJ2-7; TRBD1 matches at 9 bases. V shed 5 bases, J shed 3 bases, and the junction held 17 bases outside the gene matches. The CDR3 runs to 18 residues. Germline loops: CDR1 SGHAT, CDR2 FQDESV (reference sequence). The CDR3, as DNA: TGTGCCAGCAGCCCATTCCTGGGACAGGGAGGGATTGGCTACGAGCAGTACTTC. Protein sequence: CASSPFLGQGGIGYEQYF.

The genes are TRBV7-2 and TRBJ2-7; possible D gene TRBD1, 5 bases. The CDR3 has 14 amino acids. The V gene lost 7 bases and the J gene lost 2 bases, with 15 bases spanning the gap. The V gene's germline CDR1 is SGHTA and CDR2 FQGNSA. For the CDR3, the DNA is TGTGCCAGCAAACCTGGGGCAGGGCCCTACGAGCAGTACTTC. It translates to CASKPGAGPYEQYF.

This clonotype was found many times. J is TRBJ2-7 and V is TRBV5-1; 11 nucleotides align to TRBD1. This CDR3 comprises 16 residues. Germline loops: CDR1 SGHRS, CDR2 YFSETQ. J lost 3 bases, V lost 0 bases, and 5 bases had no gene match. In DNA, the CDR3 is TGCGCCAGCAGCTTGGAACGAGGGACAGGGGGCTACGAGCAGTACTTC. The encoded protein is CASSLERGTGGYEQYF.

In this sample, this clonotype turned up a few times. This chain joins TRBV5-6 and TRBJ2-7, with 8 bases identical to TRBD1. The CDR3 totals 14 residues. V was clipped by 4 bases and J by 5 bases; unmatched bases: 8. Germline V gene lookup returns CDR1 SGHDT and CDR2 YYEEEE. The CDR3 here is CASSLWTGMDEQYF. DNA for the CDR3: TGTGCCAGCAGCCTATGGACAGGGATGGACGAGCAGTACTTC.

The chain combines TRBV5-4 with TRBJ2-3; TRBD2 matches 8 bases. The CDR3 contains 15 residues. The V gene's germline CDR1 is SGHNT and CDR2 YYREEE (reference sequence). V lost 2 bases and J lost 1; bases outside the gene matches: 3. CDR3 nucleotides: TGTGCCAGCAGCTTTCGAGCGGGGGGCACAGATACGCAGTATTTT. Amino acid sequence: CASSFRAGGTDTQYF.

V usage is TRBV28 and J usage is TRBJ2-1, with 7 bases identical to TRBD2. CDR1 MDHEN and CDR2 SYDVKM come from the germline V gene. V shed 5 bases and J 9 bases; nucleotides not matched to a gene: 13. The length of the CDR3 is 15 residues. CDR3 DNA sequence: TGTGCCAGCAGTGTCTCGGCTAGCGGACACGGTGAGCAGTTCTTC. Its protein is CASSVSASGHGEQFF.

With regard to this clonotype: This likely comes from a read error, as the CDR3 has no conserved phenylalanine or tryptophan at its end. The chain is built from TRBV5-1 and TRBJ1-6; perhaps TRBD1 as D (5 bases). V was trimmed by 0 bases and J by 4 bases, leaving 8 bases between them. CDR3 length: 15 residues. Per germline, CDR1 SGHRS and CDR2 YFSETQ. The CDR3 loop is CASSLEAGYNSPLHY. The CDR3 DNA follows: TGCGCCAGCAGCTTGGAGGCAGGGTATAATTCACCCCTCCACTAT.

This clonotype was recorded a few times. The chain carries TRBV6-5 and TRBJ1-3; D remains unclear. Germline V gene lookup returns CDR1 MNHEY and CDR2 SVGAGI. Trimming pared 6 bases from V and 9 bases from J, leaving 15 bases between. The CDR3 consists of 13 residues. CDR3 protein: CASRTDRTATIYF. The DNA of the CDR3 is TGTGCCAGCAGAACCGATAGGACCGCCACCATATATTTT.

The table lists this clonotype with a few counts. The chain is built from TRBV29-1 and TRBJ2-3; no definite D call. This CDR3 has 11 residues. Trimming removed 6 bases at V and 3 bases at J, with 7 bases between. Germline lookup yields CDR1 SQVTM and CDR2 ANQGSEA. The CDR3 region is CSVQQTDTQYF. The CDR3 coding sequence is TGCAGCGTCCAACAGACAGATACGCAGTATTTT.

The J gene is TRBJ2-5, the V gene TRBV7-6; a possible D gene is TRBD1 (6 bases). Germline loops: CDR1 SGHVS, CDR2 FNYEAQ. The CDR3 length is 15 residues. With 5 bases removed from V and 5 bases from J, the gap between germline ends came to 18 bases. The CDR3 region is CASSQGTGNRETQYF. CDR3 sequence (DNA): TGTGCCAGCAGCCAGGGCACAGGGAACAGGGAGACCCAGTACTTC.

The table lists this clonotype with a few counts. The gene calls are TRBV20-1 and TRBJ2-7; 7 nucleotides align to TRBD2. V gave up 3 bases and J gave up 2 bases; unmatched junction bases: 7. The CDR3 loop spans 14 amino acids. Germline V gives CDR1 DFQATT, CDR2 SNEGSKA (reference sequence). The CDR3 protein is CSASGRGTTYEQYF. The CDR3 DNA is TGCAGTGCTAGCGGACGGGGGACTACCTACGAGCAGTACTTC.

Ten or more counts support this clonotype. The V gene is TRBV10-3, the J gene TRBJ2-3; D not resolved. Germline V CDR1 and CDR2: ENHRY, SYGVKD. The CDR3 has 14 residues. V lost 4 bases and J 2 bases, leaving 10 bases between the germline ends. The CDR3 region is CAISAVGITDTQYF. CDR3 bases: TGTGCCATCAGTGCTGTGGGTATCACAGATACGCAGTATTTT.

The rearrangement uses TRBV5-1 and TRBJ1-1; no firm D call. From germline, CDR1 is SGHRS and CDR2 YFSETQ. V lost 1 base and J lost 3, with 10 bases in between. The CDR3 consists of 14 residues. CDR3 DNA: TGCGCCAGCAGCTTGAGGGTAGAGGACACTGAAGCTTTCTTT. Amino acid sequence: CASSLRVEDTEAFF.

This clonotype came up a few times. The V and J genes are TRBV12-3 or TRBV12-4 and TRBJ2-7, with D possibly TRBD2 on 5 matching bases. V was trimmed by 5 bases and J by 2 bases, leaving 10 bases between them. The CDR3 consists of 13 residues. As DNA, the CDR3 is TGTGCCAGCAGTCCCGACTATCCCTACGAGCAGTACTTC. Its protein is CASSPDYPYEQYF.

This clonotype was found a few times. V gene TRBV20-1 combines with J gene TRBJ2-7; D ambiguous. The CDR3 has 15 residues. The ends were cut back, 0 bases at V and 4 bases at J, with 16 bases in the middle. Germline V gives CDR1 DFQATT, CDR2 SNEGSKA (reference sequence). As DNA, the CDR3 is TGCAGTGCTAGAGACAACTTTCCTGAAGATTACGAGCAGTACTTC. As protein: CSARDNFPEDYEQYF.